This T cell receptor beta chain was recorded in a study of T cells in Graves' hyperthyroidism and ophthalmopathy. Study background: Blood from the periphery was taken at initial diagnosis, before any treatment.

Notes on the study in general: A 13 V-J model separated ophthalmopathy from stable hyperthyroidism. The model's output predicted ophthalmopathy at a median of around 7 months prior to onset.

In this sample, this clonotype turned up many times. Antigen specificity is unknown. TCR beta CDR3 regions were amplified from RNA transcripts. HTBI primers were used for first-round RT-PCR of the TCR CDR3. Each CDR3 protein gets one entry after TCRdb re-called the multiplex PCR reads with MiXCR. The sample has roughly 350,000 distinct CDR3 sequences; 11% to 15% are singletons. The study defined stable Graves' hyperthyroidism as no ophthalmopathy progression within 18 months. The sample taken for sequencing was blood. This sequence was found in a woman between 25 and 40 years old with Graves' hyperthyroidism.

This CDR3 reads CASSVKRGRGTEAFF. The CDR3 DNA reads TGTGCCAGCAGTGTGAAAAGGGGGCGAGGCACTGAAGCTTTCTTT. The V and J genes are TRBV6-1 and TRBJ1-1; 7 nucleotides align to TRBD1. In germline, CDR1 is MNHNS, CDR2 SASEGT. Unmatched junction bases numbered 9, after V lost 4 bases and J lost 4 bases. The CDR3 totals 15 residues.